Listed here are 8 T cell receptor beta chains from one sample, sequenced in a study of blood T cell repertoires in COVID-19. Produced via immunoSEQ multiplex PCR; TCRdb's table is partial and in-frame only. The data contain a few hundred thousand clones, around 89% of them seen just once; the ten biggest clones take up under 0.95%. The sample consisted of peripheral blood. The receptors stem from a man aged 30 to 39 with acute or convalescent COVID-19.

This clone is a singleton in its sample. The chain links TRBV10-2 to TRBJ2-7; the D gene is possibly TRBD2 (6 bases). CDR1 is WSHSY, CDR2 SAAADI, per germline. The V end was cut by 4 bases, the J end by 2 bases, with 12 bases between. This CDR3 is built from 14 residues. The CDR3 DNA follows: TGCGCCAGCAGTGTAGGCGGGACCACCTACGAGCAGTACTTC. Translated, it gives CASSVGGTTYEQYF.

This CDR3 reads CASSFGSRQFF. For the CDR3, the DNA is TGTGCCAGCAGTTTTGGTAGTCGGCAGTTCTTC. The chain joins TRBV12-3 or TRBV12-4 to TRBJ2-1; unclear D gene. V shed 3 bases and J shed 12 bases, with 9 bases lying between them. The CDR3 contains 11 residues.

The chain recombines TRBV5-1 with TRBJ1-1, with no clear D. This CDR3 has 12 residues. The germline gives CDR1 SGHRS, CDR2 YFSETQ. Trimming cost V 7 bases and J 0 bases, with 7 bases left between them. The CDR3 protein is CASGQLNTEAFF. DNA for the CDR3: TGCGCCAGCGGGCAGTTGAACACTGAAGCTTTCTTT.

Concerning this clone itself: At the DNA level, this CDR3 is encoded by other sequences in the same sample as well. DNA of the CDR3: TGTGCCTGGAGTGTAGGAGGGGGCGCAAACGAGCAGTACTTC. This codes for CAWSVGGGANEQYF. The gene calls are TRBV30 and TRBJ2-7; tentatively, D is TRBD1 (7 bases). Looked up from germline, CDR1 is GTSNPN and CDR2 is SVGIG (reference sequence). V lost 0 bases and J 5 bases, leaving 14 bases between the germline ends. This CDR3 has 14 amino acids.

The chain uses TRBV3-1 (or the pseudogene TRBV3-2) and TRBJ1-2; 10 bases agree with TRBD1. This CDR3 has 16 amino acids. With V trimmed by 4 bases and J by 4 bases, 9 bases remained unmatched. CDR1 and CDR2 from the germline V gene are LGHDT and YNNKEL (reference sequence). The chain's CDR3 is CASSRGTGEGGYGYTF. The CDR3 bases are TGTGCCAGCAGCCGAGGGACAGGGGAGGGCGGCTATGGCTACACCTTC.

The chain couples TRBV4-1 to TRBJ1-5; no clear D gene. This CDR3 is 13 amino acids long. The V gene lost 2 bases and the J gene lost 6 bases, with 8 bases spanning the gap. CDR1 MGHRA and CDR2 YSYEKL come from the germline V gene. The CDR3 spells CASSQFGGQPQHF. DNA of the CDR3: TGCGCCAGCAGCCAATTTGGCGGTCAGCCCCAGCATTTT.

This clone has more than one count but fewer than ten. The chain uses TRBV30 and TRBJ1-2, with 7 bases aligning to TRBD1. V gave up 0 bases and J gave up 6 bases; unmatched junction bases: 13. CDR1 and CDR2 from the germline V gene are GTSNPN and SVGIG (reference sequence). The CDR3 is made up of 16 amino acids. CDR3 DNA sequence: TGTGCCTGGAGTGTTGGGGCTACTCGACAGGGCGATGGCTACACCTTC. This gives the protein CAWSVGATRQGDGYTF.

The chain is built from TRBV28 and TRBJ1-1; the D gene is possibly TRBD1 (5 bases). CDR1 is MDHEN and CDR2 is SYDVKM in the germline V gene. This CDR3 comprises 11 residues. With 10 bases removed from V and 1 base from J, the gap between germline ends came to 7 bases. The CDR3 loop reads CAITGNTEAFF. CDR3 DNA sequence: TGTGCCATTACAGGGAACACTGAAGCTTTCTTT.